Listed here are 7 T cell receptor beta chains from one sample, sequenced in a study of OX40 agonist ivuxolimab in advanced cancers. The data were produced by immunoSEQ multiplex PCR, yet TCRdb's version contains in-frame clones alone and is incomplete. In the table there are about 64,000 clones, 80% to 85% of which are singletons. The sample here was CD4+ or CD8+ T cells sorted from blood, taken in a trial of the OX40 agonist ivuxolimab. The receptors were sampled from an adult with an advanced solid tumor such as melanoma, head and neck, liver or kidney cancer.

The V and J genes are TRBV6-5 and TRBJ1-4, with D tentatively TRBD1 (5 bases). Germline V lookup: CDR1 MNHEY, CDR2 SVGAGI. This CDR3 is 14 amino acids long. V lost 2 bases and J lost 4, with 8 bases in between. In DNA, the CDR3 is TGTGCCAGCAGTTACGACAGATTTAATGAAAAACTGTTTTTT. Amino acid sequence: CASSYDRFNEKLFF.

The gene calls are TRBV4-3 and TRBJ2-3; D is unclear. Germline V gives CDR1 LGHNA, CDR2 YSLEER. V was pared by 3 bases and J by 8 bases, with 18 bases between. The CDR3 extends over 15 amino acids. CDR3 nucleotides: TGCGCCAGCAGCCAGAGTTACGCCGAGGCCGTTACGCAGTATTTT. It specifies CASSQSYAEAVTQYF.

This chain joins TRBV14 and TRBJ1-2, with D unresolved. Trimming pared 1 base from V and 3 bases from J, leaving 9 bases between. The CDR3 length is 14 residues. Germline assignment: CDR1 SGHDN and CDR2 FVKESK. The chain's CDR3 is CASSQAYQDYGYTF. CDR3 bases: TGTGCCAGCAGCCAAGCTTACCAGGACTATGGCTACACCTTC.

This chain connects TRBV6-6 to TRBJ2-1, with 7 bases aligning to TRBD1. The V and J ends lost 2 bases and 8 bases, in that order; junction bases with no gene match: 9. Germline V gene data show CDR1 as MNHNY and CDR2 as SVGAGI (reference sequence). This CDR3 comprises 15 residues. The CDR3 bases are TGTGCCAGCAGTTACGGGAACAGGGGTTTGGATGAGCAGTTCTTC. Protein sequence: CASSYGNRGLDEQFF.

This chain links TRBV7-6 with TRBJ1-1; 7 bases are a match to TRBD1. The CDR3 loop spans 14 amino acids. Germline values: CDR1 SGHVS, CDR2 FNYEAQ. Germline trimming cut 4 bases from V and 0 bases from J; bases unmatched to any gene: 2. The CDR3 reads CASSYGQVNTEAFF. The CDR3 DNA reads TGTGCCAGCAGCTACGGACAGGTGAACACTGAAGCTTTCTTT.

This chain uses TRBV10-3 with TRBJ1-2; D perhaps matches TRBD1 (5 bases). Between the trimmed V and J ends, which lost 10 bases and 7 bases, there was a span of 25 bases. There are 15 residues in the CDR3. Germline CDR1 ENHRY, CDR2 SYGVKD. The CDR3: CATNQWTLQRGGYTF. DNA of the CDR3: TGTGCCACGAACCAATGGACCTTACAAAGGGGTGGCTACACCTTC.

About this clone: A junction boundary mismatches the germline segment, possibly from a read error. The chain is built from TRBV4-1 and TRBJ1-5; D is perhaps TRBD1 (6 bases). CDR1 is MGHRA and CDR2 is YSYEKL in the germline V gene. The CDR3 consists of 14 residues. The CDR3 DNA sequence: TGCGCCAGCAGACTGACCGGGGGCAATCAGCTCCAGCATTTT. It codes for CASRLTGGNQLQHF.